The T cell receptor (beta chain) under discussion was sequenced for a study of blood T cell repertoires in COVID-19. Study background: Donors in the United States, Italy and Spain gave samples during acute or convalescent COVID-19.

V lost 0 bases and J lost 5, with 10 bases in between. This CDR3 is built from 14 residues. Looked up from germline, CDR1 is LNHNV and CDR2 is YYDKDF (reference sequence). Original processing methods: Estimated nucleated cell counts came from reference gene primer amplification. Sequencing used immunoSEQ multiplex PCR; TCRdb keeps in-frame clones, though not all of them. The V and J calls and the clone size are those of that table, but D and trimming were determined from the DNA. The table records about 100,000 clones, 85% to 90% of them present only once. The chain links TRBV15 to TRBJ1-1; D not resolved. Input material: peripheral blood. This clonotype was sampled from a man aged 45-65 years with acute or convalescent COVID-19. As DNA, the CDR3 is TGTGCCACCAGCAGAGATTGGATGAGGACTGAAGCTTTCTTT. Protein sequence: CATSRDWMRTEAFF. The whole variable domain, remainder taken from reference TRBV15 and TRBJ1-1, is DAMVIQNPRYQVTQFGKPVTLSCSQTLNHNVMYWYQQKSSQAPKLLFHYYDKDFNNEADTPDNFQSRRPNTSFCFLDIRSPGLGDTAMYLCATSRDWMRTEAFFGQGTRLTVV.